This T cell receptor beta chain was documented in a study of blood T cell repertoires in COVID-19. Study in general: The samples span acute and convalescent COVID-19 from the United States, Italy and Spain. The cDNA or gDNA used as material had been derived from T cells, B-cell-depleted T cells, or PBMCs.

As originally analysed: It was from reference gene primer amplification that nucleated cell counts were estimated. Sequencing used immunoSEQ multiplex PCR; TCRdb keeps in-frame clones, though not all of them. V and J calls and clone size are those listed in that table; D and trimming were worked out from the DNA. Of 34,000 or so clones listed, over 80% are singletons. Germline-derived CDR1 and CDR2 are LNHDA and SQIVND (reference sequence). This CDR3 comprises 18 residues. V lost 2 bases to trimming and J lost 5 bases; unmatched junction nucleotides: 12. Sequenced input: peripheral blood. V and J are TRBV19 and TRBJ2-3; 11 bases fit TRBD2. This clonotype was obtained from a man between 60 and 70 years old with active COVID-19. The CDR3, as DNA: TGTGCCAGTAGTATACGCAGGGTACTAGCGGGAGAGGGAGATACGCAGTATTTT. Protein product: CASSIRRVLAGEGDTQYF.